This TCR beta chain was sequenced in a study of technical replicates of blood from several donors. Trimming took 5 bases from V and 3 from J; bases not matched to a gene: 19. Germline V gives CDR1 SGHAT, CDR2 FQNNGV. The CDR3 length is 19 residues. Only in-frame clones appear in the TCRdb table, and some are missing; sequencing was by immunoSEQ multiplex PCR. Of under 85,000 clones listed, more than 85% are singletons. Sequencing was performed on T cells isolated from PBMCs. V and J are TRBV11-2 and TRBJ2-7; 10 nucleotides match TRBD2. The sequence was collected from a human donor in good health. The CDR3 coding sequence is TGTGCCAGCAGCGCTCTGCCCTATTCACTAGCGGGATTCCTCTACGAGCAGTACTTC. Its translation is CASSALPYSLAGFLYEQYF.